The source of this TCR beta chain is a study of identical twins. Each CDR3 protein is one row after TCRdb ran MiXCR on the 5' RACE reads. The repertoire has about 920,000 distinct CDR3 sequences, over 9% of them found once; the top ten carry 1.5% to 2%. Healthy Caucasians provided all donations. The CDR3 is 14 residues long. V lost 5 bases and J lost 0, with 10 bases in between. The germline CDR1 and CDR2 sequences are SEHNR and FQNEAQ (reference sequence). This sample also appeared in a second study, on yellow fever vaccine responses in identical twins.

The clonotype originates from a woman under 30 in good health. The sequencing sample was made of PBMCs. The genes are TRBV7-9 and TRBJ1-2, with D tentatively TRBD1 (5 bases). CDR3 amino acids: CASSLGVPNYGYTF. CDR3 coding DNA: TGTGCCAGCAGCCTAGGGGTTCCTAACTATGGCTACACCTTC.